The clone carrying this TCR beta chain was picked up many times. Its antigen is not identified. This sample is part of a study of neurological immune-mediated disorders. CDR1 DFQATT and CDR2 SNEGSKA come from the germline V gene (reference sequence). V lost 6 bases and J 0 bases, leaving 12 bases between the germline ends. The CDR3 loop spans 13 amino acids. With 10-nucleotide random UMIs, 5'RACE was used to make the cDNA. Every sequencing run generated over 190 million TCR-beta sequences from 15-18 subjects. TCRdb re-analysed the 5' RACE reads in MiXCR, keeping a single row per CDR3 protein. The table has about 59,000 distinct CDR3 sequences, roughly 12% seen once. Study-level results: Patients with HTLV-1-associated myelopathy showed the most TCR clonal expansion. Those with multiple sclerosis showed the least, falling below healthy controls. No expanded-clone CDR3 amino acid sequence recurred across subjects, suggesting private TCR-beta repertoires.

The rearrangement links TRBV20-1 to TRBJ2-7; D possibly corresponds to TRBD2 (5 bases). Sequenced input: PBMCs. The TCR originated in a woman aged 55-69 years with HTLV-1-associated myelopathy (HAM/TSP). CDR3 sequence: CSAVALSSYEQYF. The CDR3 nucleotides read TGCAGTGCAGTAGCGTTGAGCTCCTACGAGCAGTACTTC.